Listed below are T cell receptor beta chains from one sample, sequenced in a study of cytomegalovirus exposure and HLA in healthy donors. Sequencing was performed with immunoSEQ multiplex PCR; in TCRdb, only in-frame clones are kept and a portion is missing. The data show about 190,000 clones, over 60% seen once. The sample was PBMCs. The origin of the receptors is a woman in her forties in good health and CMV-seronegative. Each CDR3 is given with its conserved first and last residue. D genes are given only for firm matches. For some rows the clone size is stated as once, few or many, or as a class when expanded; others skip it.

d_gene,j_gene,abundance,v_gene,len,CDR3aa,CDR3nt
.,TRBJ2-5,.,TRBV5-1,13,CASSLVVGQTQYF,TGCGCCAGCAGCTTGGTGGTGGGGCAGACCCAGTACTTC
TRBD1,TRBJ2-5,few,TRBV5-1,14,CASSETGGEETQYF,TGCGCCAGCAGCGAGACAGGGGGCGAGGAGACCCAGTACTTC
TRBD1,TRBJ1-5,.,TRBV27,16,CASSLFPGQGYQPQHF,TGTGCCAGCAGTTTATTCCCGGGACAGGGGTATCAGCCCCAGCATTTT
.,TRBJ2-1,.,TRBV4-3,17,CASSRDFEGNSYNEQFF,TGCGCCAGCAGCCGGGACTTCGAGGGAAATTCGTACAATGAGCAGTTCTTC
.,TRBJ1-2,.,TRBV19,13,CASSIRGNYGYTF,TGTGCCAGTAGTATAAGGGGTAACTATGGCTACACCTTC
TRBD2,TRBJ2-1,.,TRBV9,16,CASSVAGTRGNNEQFF,TGTGCCAGCAGCGTAGCCGGGACTAGAGGAAACAATGAGCAGTTCTTC
.,TRBJ2-7,.,TRBV5-1,15,CASSLESSASYEQYF,TGCGCCAGCAGCTTGGAGTCTAGCGCATCCTACGAGCAGTACTTC
TRBD1,TRBJ1-4,.,TRBV7-6,14,CASSIGQGEEKLFF,TGTGCCAGCAGCATAGGACAGGGTGAAGAAAAACTGTTTTTT
TRBD1,TRBJ1-1,few,TRBV11-3,17,CASSSEGTGQGYTEAFF,TGTGCCAGCAGCTCCGAGGGTACGGGACAGGGTTACACTGAAGCTTTCTTT
.,TRBJ1-1,.,TRBV2,12,CASIGENTEAFF,TGTGCCAGCATCGGAGAAAACACTGAAGCTTTCTTT
.,TRBJ1-1,.,TRBV7-9,14,CSSSLTPVATEAFF,TGTTCCAGCAGCTTAACCCCTGTAGCAACTGAAGCTTTCTTT
TRBD2,TRBJ2-7,.,TRBV27,15,CASSIGLAGGAEQYF,TGTGCCAGCAGCATCGGACTAGCGGGAGGGGCGGAGCAGTACTTC
.,TRBJ1-3,.,TRBV18,15,CASSPQGSSGNTIYF,TGTGCCAGCTCACCCCAGGGGAGCTCTGGAAACACCATATATTTT
.,TRBJ2-1,.,TRBV6-6,11,CASSPYNEQFF,TGTGCCAGCAGCCCATACAATGAGCAGTTCTTC
TRBD2,TRBJ2-7,.,TRBV7-2,16,CASSLAYSGRGYEQYF,TGTGCCAGCAGCTTAGCTTATAGCGGGAGGGGTTACGAGCAGTACTTC
.,TRBJ1-6,few,TRBV9,14,CASSVDWTVSPLHF,TGTGCCAGCAGCGTAGATTGGACAGTTTCACCCCTCCACTTT
TRBD1,TRBJ2-1,once,TRBV30,13,CAWSSQGADEQFF,TGTGCCTGGAGCTCACAGGGGGCAGATGAGCAGTTCTTC
.,TRBJ1-1,.,TRBV6-1,16,CASSEILSGLNTEAFF,TGTGCCAGCAGTGAAATCTTATCAGGGCTGAACACTGAAGCTTTCTTT
TRBD1,TRBJ2-7,.,TRBV5-1,14,CASSLGQGAYEQYF,TGCGCCAGCAGCTTGGGTCAGGGGGCCTACGAGCAGTACTTC
.,TRBJ2-2,once,TRBV12-5,14,CASGLNRDTGELFF,TGTGCTAGTGGTTTGAACAGGGACACCGGGGAGCTGTTTTTT
.,TRBJ2-1,.,TRBV18,14,CASSGVGDQDEQFF,TGTGCCAGCTCAGGGGTGGGAGACCAGGATGAGCAGTTCTTC
.,TRBJ1-1,.,TRBV30,13,CAWSEDGRGIAFF,TGTGCCTGGAGTGAAGATGGGCGGGGGATCGCTTTCTTT
.,TRBJ1-4,.,TRBV7-3,13,CASSPTPGEKLFF,TGTGCCAGCAGCCCCACCCCGGGGGAAAAACTGTTTTTT
TRBD2,TRBJ2-7,.,TRBV11-2,18,CASSLRTSISVRSYEQYF,TGTGCCAGCAGCTTGCGGACTAGTATCTCAGTTAGGTCCTACGAGCAGTACTTC
.,TRBJ1-2,.,TRBV2,16,CASSDLAGPTNYGYTF,TGTGCCAGCAGTGACCTCGCGGGACCCACTAACTATGGCTACACCTTC
TRBD2,TRBJ2-3,.,TRBV10-3,20,CAISKRTSGNAPTVTDTQYF,TGTGCCATCAGTAAAAGGACTAGCGGGAACGCCCCCACGGTTACAGATACGCAGTATTTT
TRBD2,TRBJ2-5,.,TRBV19,14,CASSTGGFQETQYF,TGTGCCAGTAGCACGGGGGGTTTCCAAGAGACCCAGTACTTC
TRBD1,TRBJ2-2,.,TRBV4-1,15,CASSPNRGDTGELFF,TGCGCCAGCAGCCCTAACAGGGGTGACACCGGGGAGCTGTTTTTT
.,TRBJ2-3,.,TRBV9,14,CASSVQSVTDTQYF,TGTGCCAGCAGCGTTCAATCAGTCACAGATACGCAGTATTTT
TRBD2,TRBJ2-5,.,TRBV5-4,15,CASSLFTGGEETQYF,TGTGCCAGCAGCTTATTTACGGGAGGGGAAGAGACCCAGTACTTC
.,TRBJ1-2,.,TRBV5-1,16,CASSPETGRIGYGYTF,TGCGCCAGCAGCCCCGAAACAGGGCGTATCGGCTATGGCTACACCTTC
.,TRBJ1-1,.,TRBV29-1,13,CSGGTGSGTEAFF,TGCAGCGGAGGAACAGGGTCAGGCACTGAAGCTTTCTTT
TRBD1,TRBJ2-1,.,TRBV5-1,17,CASRETFGTGGYNEQFF,TGCGCCAGCAGGGAAACCTTCGGGACAGGGGGCTACAATGAGCAGTTCTTC
.,TRBJ1-2,.,TRBV10-3,14,CATVRHTDSYGYTF,TGTGCCACCGTCCGCCACACGGACAGCTATGGCTACACCTTC
TRBD1,TRBJ1-1,.,TRBV29-1,13,CSVGTGSGTEAFF,TGCAGCGTCGGGACAGGGAGCGGCACTGAAGCTTTCTTT
.,TRBJ2-7,.,TRBV29-1,11,CSVGHSYEQYF,TGCAGCGTTGGACACTCCTACGAGCAGTACTTC
TRBD2,TRBJ2-7,.,TRBV5-6,13,CASGLAGVFEQYF,TGTGCCAGCGGACTAGCGGGAGTATTCGAGCAGTACTTC
TRBD1,TRBJ1-1,.,TRBV7-8,15,CASSRTGGLYTEAFF,TGTGCCAGCAGTCGCACAGGGGGCTTATACACTGAAGCTTTCTTT
TRBD2,TRBJ2-5,.,TRBV9,16,CASSVAGLAGTETQYF,TGTGCCAGCAGCGTAGCTGGGCTAGCGGGAACGGAGACCCAGTACTTC
.,TRBJ1-1,.,TRBV9,14,CASSVDSVRTEAFF,TGTGCCAGCAGCGTAGACTCGGTCCGGACTGAAGCTTTCTTT